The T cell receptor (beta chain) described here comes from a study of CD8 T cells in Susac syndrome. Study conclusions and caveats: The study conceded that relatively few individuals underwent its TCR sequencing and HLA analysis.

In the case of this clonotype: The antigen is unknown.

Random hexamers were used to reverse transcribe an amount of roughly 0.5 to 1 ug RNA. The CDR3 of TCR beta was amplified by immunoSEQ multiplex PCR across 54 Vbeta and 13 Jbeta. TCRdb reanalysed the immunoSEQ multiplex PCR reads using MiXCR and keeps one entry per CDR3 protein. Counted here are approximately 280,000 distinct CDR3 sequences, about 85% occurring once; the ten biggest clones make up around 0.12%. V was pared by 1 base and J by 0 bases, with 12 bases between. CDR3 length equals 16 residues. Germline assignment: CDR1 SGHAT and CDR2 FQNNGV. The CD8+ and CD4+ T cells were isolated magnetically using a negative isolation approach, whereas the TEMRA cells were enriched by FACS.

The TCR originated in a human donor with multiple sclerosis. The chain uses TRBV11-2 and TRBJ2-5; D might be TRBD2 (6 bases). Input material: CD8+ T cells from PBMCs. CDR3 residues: CASSLGFSGHQETQYF. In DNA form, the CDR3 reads TGTGCCAGCAGCTTAGGGTTTAGCGGACACCAAGAGACCCAGTACTTC.